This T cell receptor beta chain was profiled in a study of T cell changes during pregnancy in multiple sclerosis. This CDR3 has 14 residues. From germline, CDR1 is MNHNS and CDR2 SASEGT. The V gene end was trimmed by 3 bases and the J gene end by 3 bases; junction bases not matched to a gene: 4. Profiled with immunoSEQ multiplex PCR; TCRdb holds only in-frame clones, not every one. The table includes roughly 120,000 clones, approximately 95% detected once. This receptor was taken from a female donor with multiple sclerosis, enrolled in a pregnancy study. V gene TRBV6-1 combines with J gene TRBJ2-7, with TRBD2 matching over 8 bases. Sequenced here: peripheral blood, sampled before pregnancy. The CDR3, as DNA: TGTGCCAGCAGTGACGGGGGGGCAGTCTACGAGCAGTACTTC. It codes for CASSDGGAVYEQYF.